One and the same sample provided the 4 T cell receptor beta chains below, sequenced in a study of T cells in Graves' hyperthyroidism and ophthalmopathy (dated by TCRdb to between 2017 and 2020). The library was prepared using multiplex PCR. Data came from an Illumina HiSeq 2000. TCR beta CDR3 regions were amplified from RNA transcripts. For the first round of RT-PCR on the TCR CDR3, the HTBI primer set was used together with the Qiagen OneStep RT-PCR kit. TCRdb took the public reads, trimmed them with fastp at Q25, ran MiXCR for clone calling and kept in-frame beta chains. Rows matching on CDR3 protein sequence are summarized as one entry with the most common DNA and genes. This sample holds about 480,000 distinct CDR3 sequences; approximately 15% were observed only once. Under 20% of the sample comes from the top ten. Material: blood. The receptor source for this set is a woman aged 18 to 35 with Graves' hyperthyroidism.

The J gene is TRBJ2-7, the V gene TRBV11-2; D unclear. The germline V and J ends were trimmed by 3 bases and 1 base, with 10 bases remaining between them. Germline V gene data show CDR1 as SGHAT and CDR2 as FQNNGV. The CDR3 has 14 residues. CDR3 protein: CASSFSIRSYEQYF. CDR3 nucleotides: TGTGCCAGCAGCTTCTCCATAAGATCCTACGAGCAGTACTTC. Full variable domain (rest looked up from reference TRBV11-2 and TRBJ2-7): EAGVAQSPRYKIIEKRQSVAFWCNPISGHATLYWYQQILGQGPKLLIQFQNNGVVDDSQLPKDRFSAERLKGVDSTLKIQPAKLEDSAVYLCASSFSIRSYEQYFGPGTRLTVT.

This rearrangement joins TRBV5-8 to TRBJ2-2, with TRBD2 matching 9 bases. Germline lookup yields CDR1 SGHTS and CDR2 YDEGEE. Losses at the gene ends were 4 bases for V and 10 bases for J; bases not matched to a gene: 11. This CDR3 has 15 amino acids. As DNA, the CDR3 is TGTGCCAGCAGCCGGGGACTAGCATCTACGGCGGAGCTGTTTTTT. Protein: CASSRGLASTAELFF.

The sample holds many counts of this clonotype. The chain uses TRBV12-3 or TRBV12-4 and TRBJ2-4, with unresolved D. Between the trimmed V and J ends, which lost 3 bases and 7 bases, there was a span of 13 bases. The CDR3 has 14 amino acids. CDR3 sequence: CASSFSIRGNIQYF. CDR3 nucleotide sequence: TGTGCCAGCAGTTTCTCAATTCGCGGTAACATTCAGTACTTC.

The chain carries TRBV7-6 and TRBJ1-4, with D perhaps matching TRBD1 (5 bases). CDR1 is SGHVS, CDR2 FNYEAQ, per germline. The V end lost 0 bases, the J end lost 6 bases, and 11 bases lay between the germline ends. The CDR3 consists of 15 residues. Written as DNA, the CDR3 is TGTGCCAGCAGCTTAGCTGGGACTGCGTATGAAAAACTGTTTTTT. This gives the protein CASSLAGTAYEKLFF.